The rows below give T cell receptor beta chains drawn from one sample of a study of cytomegalovirus exposure and HLA in healthy donors. Data came from immunoSEQ multiplex PCR; TCRdb stores just in-frame clones and leaves some out. The sample holds about 200,000 clones, 79% seen once. The sample consisted of PBMCs. These receptors were obtained from a woman in her 30s in good health and CMV-seropositive. Each CDR3 is given with its conserved first and last residue. The D gene is left open where the match is weak. Rows may omit the clone size; those that give it use once, few, many or a size class.

D: TRBD1
J: TRBJ2-7
V: TRBV27
size: once
DNA: TGTGCCAGCGGACAGGGCGGACACGAGCAGTACTTC
CDR3: CASGQGGHEQYF

D: TRBD1
J: TRBJ1-3
V: TRBV5-1
size: NA
DNA: TGCGCCAGCAGCTTACCGGGACAGAGCTCTGGAAACACCATATATTTT
CDR3: CASSLPGQSSGNTIYF

D: NA
J: TRBJ1-2
V: TRBV4-3
size: NA
DNA: TGCGCCAGCAGCCAAGATTTAGGGAGGGCCTTCAATGGCTACACCTTC
CDR3: CASSQDLGRAFNGYTF

D: NA
J: TRBJ2-7
V: TRBV10-1
size: NA
DNA: TGCGCCAGCAGTGACTCGATTCACTACCAATTCACCTACGAGCAGTACTTC
CDR3: CASSDSIHYQFTYEQYF

D: NA
J: TRBJ1-1
V: TRBV29-1
size: once
DNA: TGCAGCGTTGAAGTTCCTGGGGCACGTACTGAAGCTTTCTTT
CDR3: CSVEVPGARTEAFF

D: NA
J: TRBJ1-5
V: TRBV7-8
size: NA
DNA: TGTGCCAGCAGCTTAGTTCGGGGGTTGAGCAATCAGCCCCAGCATTTT
CDR3: CASSLVRGLSNQPQHF

D: TRBD1
J: TRBJ2-7
V: TRBV2
size: NA
DNA: TGTGCCAGCAGTGAAAGAGGCGGACAGGTCCACGAGCAGTACTTC
CDR3: CASSERGGQVHEQYF

D: TRBD2
J: TRBJ2-1
V: TRBV4-3
size: NA
DNA: TGCGCCAGCAGCCCCCGACTAGCGGGGCACAATGAGCAGTTCTTC
CDR3: CASSPRLAGHNEQFF

D: NA
J: TRBJ1-6
V: TRBV6-1
size: once
DNA: TGTGCCAGCAGTCCACAGGGCTCCTATAATTCACCCCTCCACTTT
CDR3: CASSPQGSYNSPLHF

D: TRBD2
J: TRBJ2-3
V: TRBV6-9
size: NA
DNA: TGTGCCAGCAGTTATCACCTGACTAGCGGGGGCACAGATACGCAGTATTTT
CDR3: CASSYHLTSGGTDTQYF

D: TRBD2
J: TRBJ2-3
V: TRBV7-9
size: NA
DNA: TGTGCCAGCAGCTCCCGTAGATCCGTAGGGGAGGGCCCTACAGATACGCAGTATTTT
CDR3: CASSSRRSVGEGPTDTQYF

D: TRBD2
J: TRBJ2-1
V: TRBV7-8
size: NA
DNA: TGTGCCAGCAGCCTTCCCGGACTAGCGGGAGGGGAGCAGTTCTTC
CDR3: CASSLPGLAGGEQFF

D: NA
J: TRBJ1-2
V: TRBV6-1
size: few
DNA: TGTGCCAGCAGAGAGGAGTTTAACTATGGCTACACCTTC
CDR3: CASREEFNYGYTF

D: TRBD1
J: TRBJ2-7
V: TRBV11-3
size: NA
DNA: TGTGCCAGCAGCCTCGGAGGACAGGGTATCTACGAGCAGTACTTC
CDR3: CASSLGGQGIYEQYF

D: NA
J: TRBJ1-6
V: TRBV4-1
size: NA
DNA: TGCGCCAGCAGCCAAGTTTCGGTGAAAAGAAGGGGATCACCCCTCCACTTT
CDR3: CASSQVSVKRRGSPLHF